This is a list of T cell receptor beta chains from one sample in a study of identical twins. TCRdb used MiXCR to reprocess the 5' RACE reads, holding one entry per CDR3 protein. This table has roughly 490,000 distinct CDR3 sequences, around 15% appearing once. These data were also filed under a second study, of yellow fever vaccine responses in identical twins.

Sequences were obtained from CD4+ T cells sorted from blood. Receptors originate from a woman under 30 in good health. The CDR3 runs from the conserved cysteine through the conserved F or W.

CDR3aa: CASSAGTGNTGELFF
v_gene: TRBV2
j_gene: TRBJ2-2

CDR3aa: CASGMGLSYEQYF
v_gene: TRBV5-8
j_gene: TRBJ2-7

CDR3aa: CASSPGLAPNVGGELFF
v_gene: TRBV6-4
j_gene: TRBJ2-2

CDR3aa: CASSLAAGGNGEQFF
v_gene: TRBV7-8
j_gene: TRBJ2-1

CDR3aa: CASSEMYRGEAFF
v_gene: TRBV9
j_gene: TRBJ1-1

CDR3aa: CASSWGLNTEAFF
v_gene: TRBV28
j_gene: TRBJ1-1

CDR3aa: CASSVASGGGYNEQFF
v_gene: TRBV4-2
j_gene: TRBJ2-1

CDR3aa: CSASAAASSTDTQYF
v_gene: TRBV20-1
j_gene: TRBJ2-3

CDR3aa: CSTKSGSSTDTQYF
v_gene: TRBV29-1
j_gene: TRBJ2-3

CDR3aa: CAISASGSNTGELFF
v_gene: TRBV10-3
j_gene: TRBJ2-2

CDR3aa: CASSENRGVTEAFF
v_gene: TRBV2
j_gene: TRBJ1-1

CDR3aa: CASSLSPGRVGGELFF
v_gene: TRBV5-6
j_gene: TRBJ2-2

CDR3aa: CASSLGLAIEQYF
v_gene: TRBV7-9
j_gene: TRBJ2-7

CDR3aa: CASSLTSTGTEAFF
v_gene: TRBV7-3
j_gene: TRBJ1-1

CDR3aa: CATSRDGAVSYEQYF
v_gene: TRBV15
j_gene: TRBJ2-7

CDR3aa: CSPGLAGVDTQYF
v_gene: TRBV20-1
j_gene: TRBJ2-3

CDR3aa: CSVEDNKSKSIQYF
v_gene: TRBV29-1
j_gene: TRBJ2-4

CDR3aa: CASSQGQGERELFF
v_gene: TRBV4-2
j_gene: TRBJ2-2

CDR3aa: CASSQGGNEQFF
v_gene: TRBV3-1
j_gene: TRBJ2-1

CDR3aa: CASGPRGGTNYGYTF
v_gene: TRBV12-5
j_gene: TRBJ1-2

CDR3aa: CSAYREDYEQYF
v_gene: TRBV20-1
j_gene: TRBJ2-7

CDR3aa: CASSLQHSGANVLTF
v_gene: TRBV7-2
j_gene: TRBJ2-6

CDR3aa: CASSPGGGSYNEQFF
v_gene: TRBV12-3/TRBV12-4
j_gene: TRBJ2-1

CDR3aa: CARRRLAGGSSDTQYF
v_gene: TRBV2
j_gene: TRBJ2-3

CDR3aa: CASSTSVGTQYF
v_gene: TRBV5-1
j_gene: TRBJ2-3

CDR3aa: CASSPPGSGPNEQFF
v_gene: TRBV18
j_gene: TRBJ2-1